This T cell receptor beta chain was recovered during a study of regulatory T cells in long-lasting Graves disease. Background on the study: Persistent Graves' disease required over 5 years of antithyroid drugs and positive TSH receptor antibodies.

On this clonotype itself: Antigen: not known.

Germline CDR1 is MGHDK and CDR2 is SYGVNS. V dropped 4 bases and J dropped 6; count of bases not matched to a gene: 3. This CDR3 is 12 amino acids long. Study results and limitations: Sampling was limited to peripheral blood rather than thyroid tissue. More public clonotypes were shared by persistent patients (around 3,000) than by new patients (about 970).

Sample time point: persistent/refractory GD, antithyroid drugs over 5 years with positive TRAb. RNA extracted from PBMCs served as the sequencing template. The authors built TCR beta libraries using iRepertoire HTBI primers and Arm-PCR of CDR3 regions. TCRdb processed the multiplex PCR reads anew with MiXCR; each CDR3 protein has one entry. This table holds approximately 400,000 distinct CDR3 sequences, 20% to 25% found once. This sample comprised peripheral blood mononuclear cells (PBMCs), obtained when the disease was refractory, from a patient treated with antithyroid drugs. This clonotype originated in a middle-aged woman with Graves disease. V is TRBV25-1 and J is TRBJ2-7; 7 nucleotides match TRBD2. Here the CDR3 DNA reads TGTGCCAGCAGTGGAGGGAGGGGCGAGCAGTACTTC. Translation: CASSGGRGEQYF.